This T cell receptor beta chain was retrieved from a study of CD8 T cells in ankylosing spondylitis (TCRdb year 2017). With respect to the entire study: The study profiled T cell receptor beta repertoires in healthy donors and ankylosing spondylitis patients to find disease-linked TCR variants. The whole study cohort included some 100 healthy donors and 20 to 25 ankylosing spondylitis patients. Samples of peripheral blood were taken, and for ankylosing spondylitis patients, synovial fluid was collected as well.

On this clonotype: Its antigen is currently not known. Within one base of it there is no much larger clone, and no base qualities were kept.

The germline V gene (reference sequence) yields LGHDT for CDR1 and YNNKEL for CDR2. From cysteine to phenylalanine, the CDR3 is 17 amino acids long. Only the CDR3 DNA is retained, 51 bases long and in frame from the first base. V drops 0 bases and J drops 6 bases, leaving 18 bases in between. Sequencer: Illumina HiSeq 2500. TCR beta libraries were prepared by quantitative 5'-RACE with molecular barcodes. The authors processed their data as follows. Disease-linked TCR variants were identified with a new computational method built on a probabilistic model of VDJ rearrangement. In TCRdb, the public reads were trimmed at Q25 with fastp and aligned with MiXCR, with productive beta chains retained. Entries are consolidated by CDR3 protein sequence, retaining the most common genes and DNA. V and J calls and clone size were set by TCRdb, not the authors. The sample yields about 420,000 distinct CDR3 sequences; about 22% were counted once. Approximately 15% of the sample is in the top ten clones.

The paper's findings and limits, for the study overall: Blood from ankylosing spondylitis patients appeared to be characterized by a TCR beta motif composed of several highly homologous amino acid variants. The disease-linked clones had a CD8+ phenotype and were found at relatively low frequencies in peripheral blood. Some of the motif variants had been reported before in the synovial fluid and blood of reactive arthritis patients, a finding that suggests common disease-initiation mechanisms. According to the report, matched synovial fluid samples from ankylosing spondylitis patients were significantly enriched for the disease-linked clones.

The TCR was taken from a male donor with ankylosing spondylitis. In this chain, TRBV3-1 is recombined with TRBJ2-1; no D gene call is confident. Sequences were obtained from blood, either unsorted or a sorted T cell fraction (not recorded which). The CDR3 region has the sequence CASSQDWTTMSRNEQFF. Here is the DNA: TGTGCCAGCAGCCAAGATTGGACGACAATGTCACGCAATGAGCAGTTCTTC.